The following is a T cell receptor (beta chain) sequence with its context. The PCR was carried out with 60 Vbeta primers and 13 Jbeta primers. Profiled with immunoSEQ multiplex PCR; TCRdb holds only in-frame clones, not every one. The table lists around 170,000 clones, approximately 79% of them singletons, with roughly 6.3% in the top ten. This sample was included in a study of cytomegalovirus exposure and HLA in healthy donors. Between the trimmed V and J ends, which lost 2 bases and 9 bases, there was a span of 11 bases. Germline V gene data show CDR1 as SGDLS and CDR2 as YYNGEE. The CDR3 length is 12 residues.

The sequence derives from a man in his forties in good health and CMV-seropositive. This rearrangement joins TRBV9 to TRBJ1-2; D might be TRBD1 (6 bases). The sample taken for sequencing was PBMCs. CDR3 DNA sequence: TGTGCCAGCAGCGTCATGGGGGACAGCTACACCTTC. Translation: CASSVMGDSYTF.